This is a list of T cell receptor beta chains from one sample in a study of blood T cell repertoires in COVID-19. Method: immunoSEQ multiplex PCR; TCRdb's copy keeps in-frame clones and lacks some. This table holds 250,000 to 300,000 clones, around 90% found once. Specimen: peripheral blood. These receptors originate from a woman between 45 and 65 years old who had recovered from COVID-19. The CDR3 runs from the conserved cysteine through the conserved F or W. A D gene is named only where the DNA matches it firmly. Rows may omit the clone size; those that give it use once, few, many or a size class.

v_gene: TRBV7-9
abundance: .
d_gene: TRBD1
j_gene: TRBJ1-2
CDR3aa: CASSQGQLYGYTF
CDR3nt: TGTGCCAGCAGCCAGGGACAGCTCTATGGCTACACCTTC

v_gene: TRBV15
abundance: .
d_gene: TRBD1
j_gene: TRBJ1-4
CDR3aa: CATSRLRTGAFATNEKLFF
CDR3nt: TGTGCCACCAGCAGATTAAGGACAGGTGCCTTTGCAACTAATGAAAAACTGTTTTTT

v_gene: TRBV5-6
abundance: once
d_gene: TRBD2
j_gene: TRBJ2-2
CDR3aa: CASSFWGLANTGELFF
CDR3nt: TGTGCCAGCAGCTTCTGGGGACTAGCGAACACCGGGGAGCTGTTTTTT

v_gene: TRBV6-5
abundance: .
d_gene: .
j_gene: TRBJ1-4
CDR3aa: CASSYGSSNEKLFF
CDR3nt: TGTGCCAGCAGTTACGGGAGTTCTAATGAAAAACTGTTTTTT

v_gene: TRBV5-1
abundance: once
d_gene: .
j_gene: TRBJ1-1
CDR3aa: CASSEDREAFF
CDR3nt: TGCGCCAGCAGCGAGGACAGAGAAGCTTTCTTT

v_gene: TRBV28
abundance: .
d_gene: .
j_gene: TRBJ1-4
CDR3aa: CATLGSRHNEKLFF
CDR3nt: TGTGCCACCCTTGGATCCAGGCATAATGAAAAACTGTTTTTT

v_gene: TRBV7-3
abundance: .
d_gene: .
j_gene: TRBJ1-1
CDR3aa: CASSSFGSHTEAFF
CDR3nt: TGTGCCAGCAGCTCCTTTGGCAGTCACACTGAAGCTTTCTTT

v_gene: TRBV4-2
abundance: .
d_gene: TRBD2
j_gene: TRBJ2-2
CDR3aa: CASSQAGGSAGELFF
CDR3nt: TGTGCCAGCAGCCAAGCGGGGGGGTCTGCCGGGGAGCTGTTTTTT

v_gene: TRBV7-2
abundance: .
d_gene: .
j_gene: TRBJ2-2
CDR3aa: CASSLSQASIVTGELFF
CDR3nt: TGTGCCAGCAGCTTAAGCCAAGCTTCGATTGTTACCGGGGAGCTGTTTTTT

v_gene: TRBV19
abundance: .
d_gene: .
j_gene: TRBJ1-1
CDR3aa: CASSMSGNTEAFF
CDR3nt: TGTGCCAGTAGTATGTCCGGGAACACTGAAGCTTTCTTT

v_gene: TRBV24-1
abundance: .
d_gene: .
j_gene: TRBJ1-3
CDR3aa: CATSETISGNTIYF
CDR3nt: TGTGCCACCAGTGAGACAATCTCTGGAAACACCATATATTTT

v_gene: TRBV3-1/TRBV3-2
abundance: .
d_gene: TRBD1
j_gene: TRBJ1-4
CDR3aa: CASSPRDRGLTNEKLFF
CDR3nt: TGTGCCAGCAGCCCCCGGGACAGGGGGTTAACTAATGAAAAACTGTTTTTT

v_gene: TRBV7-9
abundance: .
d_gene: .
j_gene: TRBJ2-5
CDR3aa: CASSLVSDQETQYF
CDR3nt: TGTGCCAGCAGCTTAGTCAGCGATCAAGAGACCCAGTACTTC

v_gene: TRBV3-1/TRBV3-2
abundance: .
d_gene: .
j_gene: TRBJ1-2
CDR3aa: CASSQGPGRYGYTF
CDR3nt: TGTGCCAGCAGCCAAGGTCCAGGGAGGTATGGCTACACCTTC

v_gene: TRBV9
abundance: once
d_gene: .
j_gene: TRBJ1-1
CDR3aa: CASSVVPGGGEAFF
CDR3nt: TGTGCCAGCAGCGTAGTCCCAGGAGGAGGTGAAGCTTTCTTT

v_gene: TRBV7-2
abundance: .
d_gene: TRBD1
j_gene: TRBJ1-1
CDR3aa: CASSLPLDRASTEAFF
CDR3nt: TGTGCCAGCAGCTTACCCCTCGACAGGGCGAGCACTGAAGCTTTCTTT

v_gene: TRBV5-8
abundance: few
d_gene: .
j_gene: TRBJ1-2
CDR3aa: CASSLGLGGYTF
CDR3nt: TGTGCCAGCAGCTTAGGACTGGGTGGCTACACCTTC

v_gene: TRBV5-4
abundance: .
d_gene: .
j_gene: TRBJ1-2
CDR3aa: CASSLPGAVGYTF
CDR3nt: TGTGCCAGCAGCTTGCCTGGGGCAGTAGGCTACACCTTC

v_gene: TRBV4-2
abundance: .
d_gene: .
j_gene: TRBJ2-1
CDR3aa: CASSREQDNEQFF
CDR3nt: TGTGCCAGCAGCCGAGAACAAGACAATGAGCAGTTCTTC

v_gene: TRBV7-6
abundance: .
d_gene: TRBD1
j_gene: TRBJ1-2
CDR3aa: CASSSDRGLGYTF
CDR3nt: TGTGCCAGCAGCTCAGACAGGGGTCTTGGCTACACCTTC

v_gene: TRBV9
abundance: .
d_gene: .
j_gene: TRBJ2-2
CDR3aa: CASSVGQEPYTGELFF
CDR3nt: TGTGCCAGCAGCGTAGGACAGGAGCCTTACACCGGGGAGCTGTTTTTT

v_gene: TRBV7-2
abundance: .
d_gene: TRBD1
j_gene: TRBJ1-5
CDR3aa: CASSADRVSQPQHF
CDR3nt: TGTGCCAGCAGCGCCGACAGGGTCAGTCAGCCCCAGCATTTT

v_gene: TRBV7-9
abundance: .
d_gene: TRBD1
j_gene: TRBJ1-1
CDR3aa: CASSFSTGGTEAFF
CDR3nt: TGTGCCAGCAGCTTTTCGACAGGGGGCACTGAAGCTTTCTTT

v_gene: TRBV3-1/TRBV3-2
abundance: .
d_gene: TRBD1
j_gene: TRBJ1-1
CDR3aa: CASSPTSQGVTEAFF
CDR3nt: TGTGCCAGCAGCCCTACGTCACAGGGGGTGACTGAAGCTTTCTTT

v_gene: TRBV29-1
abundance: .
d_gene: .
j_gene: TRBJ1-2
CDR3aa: CSVRDRTYTF
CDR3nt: TGCAGCGTGCGAGACAGGACTTACACCTTC

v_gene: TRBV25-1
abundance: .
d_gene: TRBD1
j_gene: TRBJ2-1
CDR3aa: CASSEFGTGFNEQFF
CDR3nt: TGTGCCAGCAGTGAATTTGGGACAGGGTTCAATGAGCAGTTCTTC

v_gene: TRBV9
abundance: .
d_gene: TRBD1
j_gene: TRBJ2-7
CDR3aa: CASSVGDSKAREYEQYF
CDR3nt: TGTGCCAGCAGCGTAGGGGACAGCAAAGCGAGGGAGTACGAGCAGTACTTC